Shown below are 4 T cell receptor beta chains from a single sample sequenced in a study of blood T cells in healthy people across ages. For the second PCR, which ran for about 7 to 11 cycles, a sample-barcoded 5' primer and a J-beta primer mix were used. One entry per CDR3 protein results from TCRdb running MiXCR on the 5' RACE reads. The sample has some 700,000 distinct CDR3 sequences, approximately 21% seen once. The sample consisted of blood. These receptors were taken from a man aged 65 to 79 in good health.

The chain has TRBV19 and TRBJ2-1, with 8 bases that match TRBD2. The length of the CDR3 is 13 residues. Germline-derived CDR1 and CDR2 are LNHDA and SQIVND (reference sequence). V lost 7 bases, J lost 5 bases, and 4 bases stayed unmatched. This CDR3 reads CASTTLADNEQFF. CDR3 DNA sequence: TGTGCCAGTACTACACTAGCGGACAATGAGCAGTTCTTC.

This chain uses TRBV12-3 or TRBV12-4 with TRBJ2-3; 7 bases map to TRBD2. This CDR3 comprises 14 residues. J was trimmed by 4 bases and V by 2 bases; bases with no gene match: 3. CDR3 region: CASSLRRGADTQYF. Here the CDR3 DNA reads TGTGCCAGCAGTTTAAGACGGGGGGCAGATACGCAGTATTTT.

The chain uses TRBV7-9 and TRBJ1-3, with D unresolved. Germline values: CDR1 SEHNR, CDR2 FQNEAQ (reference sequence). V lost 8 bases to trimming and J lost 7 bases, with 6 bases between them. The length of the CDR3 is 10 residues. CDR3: CASGHNTIYF. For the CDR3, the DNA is TGTGCCAGCGGTCATAACACCATATATTTT. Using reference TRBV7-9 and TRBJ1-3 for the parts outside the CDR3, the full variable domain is DTGVSQNPRHKITKRGQNVTFRCDPISEHNRLYWYRQTLGQGPEFLTYFQNEAQLEKSRLLSDRFSAERPKGSFSTLEIQRTEQGDSAMYLCASGHNTIYFGEGSWLTVV.

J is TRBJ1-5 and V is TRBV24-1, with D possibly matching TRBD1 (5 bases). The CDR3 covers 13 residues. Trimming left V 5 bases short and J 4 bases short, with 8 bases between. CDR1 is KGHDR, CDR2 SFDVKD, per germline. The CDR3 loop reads CATSGRGNQPQHF. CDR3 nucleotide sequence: TGTGCCACCAGTGGGAGGGGAAATCAGCCCCAGCATTTT.